Below, 5 T cell receptor beta chains from the same sample are listed, as sequenced in a study of blood T cell repertoires in COVID-19. TCRdb's table, derived via immunoSEQ multiplex PCR, lists solely in-frame clones and lacks some. Of about 170,000 clones in the sample, about 89% are singletons; the top ten hold roughly 3.3%. The sequenced sample was peripheral blood. These receptors were obtained from a man in his 70s with acute or convalescent COVID-19.

CDR3 sequence: CSVLGWASGGTDTQYF. CDR3 coding DNA: TGCAGCGTTCTGGGGTGGGCAAGCGGGGGTACAGATACGCAGTATTTT. The chain is built from TRBV29-1 and TRBJ2-3; 8 bases match TRBD2. CDR3 length: 16 residues. The ends lost 5 bases at V and 3 bases at J; junction bases unmatched: 13. Germline V CDR1 and CDR2: SQVTM, ANQGSEA.

The chain is built from TRBV5-1 and TRBJ2-2; possibly TRBD2 for D (6 bases). Germline lookup yields CDR1 SGHRS and CDR2 YFSETQ. The CDR3 is 15 residues long. V was clipped by 4 bases and J by 3 bases, with 13 bases between them. CDR3 amino acids: CASSRGASDTGELFF. The CDR3 nucleotides read TGCGCCAGCAGCCGAGGGGCTAGCGACACCGGGGAGCTGTTTTTT.

This clone was observed a single time. The rearrangement joins TRBV19 to TRBJ2-2; possible D gene TRBD1, 5 bases. Germline V CDR1 and CDR2: LNHDA, SQIVND (reference sequence). V lost 1 base to trimming and J lost 6 bases, with 12 bases between them. The CDR3 totals 15 residues. CDR3 sequence (DNA): TGTGCCAGTAGTATAGGTGGAGAAGGGGCCGGGGAGCTGTTTTTT. Translating it yields CASSIGGEGAGELFF.

This clone showed up just a few times. This rearrangement joins TRBV2 to TRBJ2-6; the match to TRBD1 covers 8 bases. Germline V gene sequence: CDR1 SNHLY, CDR2 FYNNEI. The CDR3 is 18 amino acids. Trimming at V came to 6 bases and at J to 1 base, leaving 11 bases not matched to a gene. For the CDR3, the DNA is TGTGCCAGCAGGCTAAGGACAGGGCTTACATCTGGGGCCAACGTCCTGACTTTC. It is translated as CASRLRTGLTSGANVLTF.

V is TRBV27 and J is TRBJ1-4; D is possibly TRBD1 (5 bases). The V gene's germline CDR1 is MNHEY and CDR2 SMNVEV (reference sequence). The CDR3 totals 17 residues. Trimming stripped 1 base from V and 0 bases from J, with 12 bases between. The CDR3 DNA reads as TGTGCCAGCAGTTTATGGGGGGGGAGCGCAACTAATGAAAAACTGTTTTTT. Residues: CASSLWGGSATNEKLFF.